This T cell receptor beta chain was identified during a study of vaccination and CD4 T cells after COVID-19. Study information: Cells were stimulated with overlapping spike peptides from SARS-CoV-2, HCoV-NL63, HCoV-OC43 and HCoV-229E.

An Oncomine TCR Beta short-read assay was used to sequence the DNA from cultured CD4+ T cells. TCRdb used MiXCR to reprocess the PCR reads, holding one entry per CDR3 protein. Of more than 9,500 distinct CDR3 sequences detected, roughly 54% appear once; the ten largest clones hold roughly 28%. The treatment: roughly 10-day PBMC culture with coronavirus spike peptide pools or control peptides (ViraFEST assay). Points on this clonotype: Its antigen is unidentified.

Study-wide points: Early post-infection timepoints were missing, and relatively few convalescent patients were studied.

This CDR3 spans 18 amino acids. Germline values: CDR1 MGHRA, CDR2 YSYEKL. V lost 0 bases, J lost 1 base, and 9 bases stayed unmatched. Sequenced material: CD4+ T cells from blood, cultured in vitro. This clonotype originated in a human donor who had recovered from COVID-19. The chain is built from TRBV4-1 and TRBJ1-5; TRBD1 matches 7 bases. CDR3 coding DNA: TGCGCCAGCAGCCAAGATGTAGGGGGCGTTGGAAGCAATCAGCCCCAGCATTTT. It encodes CASSQDVGGVGSNQPQHF.